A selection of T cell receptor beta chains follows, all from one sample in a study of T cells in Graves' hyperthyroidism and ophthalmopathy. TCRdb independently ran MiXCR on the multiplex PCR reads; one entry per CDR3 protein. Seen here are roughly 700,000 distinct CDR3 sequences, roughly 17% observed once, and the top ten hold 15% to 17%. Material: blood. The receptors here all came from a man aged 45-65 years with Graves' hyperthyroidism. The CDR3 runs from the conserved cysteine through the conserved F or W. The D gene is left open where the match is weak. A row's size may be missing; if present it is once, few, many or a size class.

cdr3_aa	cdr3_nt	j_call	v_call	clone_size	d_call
CASSPLHRDPTGELFF	TGTGCCAGCAGCCCTCTACACCGGGACCCCACCGGGGAGCTGTTTTTT	TRBJ2-2	TRBV3-1	.	.
CASTSPPTDTQYF	TGCGCCAGCACCTCCCCCCCCACAGATACGCAGTATTTT	TRBJ2-3	TRBV5-1	many	.
CASRTGTSGFADTQYF	TGCGCCAGCAGGACCGGGACTAGCGGATTCGCAGATACGCAGTATTTT	TRBJ2-3	TRBV5-1	.	TRBD2
CASSSGRGPEAFF	TGTGCCAGCAGCTCCGGTAGGGGACCTGAAGCTTTCTTT	TRBJ1-1	TRBV7-2	many	.
CASSSIGGRGTPRYQPQHF	TGTGCCAGCAGTTCCATTGGGGGGAGGGGGACGCCGCGTTATCAGCCCCAGCATTTT	TRBJ1-5	TRBV28	many	.
CASSLFREKGTDTQYF	TGTGCCAGCAGTTTATTCCGGGAGAAAGGGACAGATACGCAGTATTTT	TRBJ2-3	TRBV28	many	.
CASSQDRSGASTDTQYF	TGTGCCAGCAGCCAAGATCGTAGCGGGGCTAGCACAGATACGCAGTATTTT	TRBJ2-3	TRBV3-1	many	TRBD2
CAISPGSEAFF	TGTGCCATCAGCCCGGGGTCTGAAGCTTTCTTT	TRBJ1-1	TRBV10-3	few	.
CASSQDRAGGLDEQFF	TGCGCCAGCAGCCAAGATCGGGCGGGAGGGCTTGATGAGCAGTTCTTC	TRBJ2-1	TRBV4-1	few	TRBD2
CASRINTGELFF	TGTGCCAGCAGGATCAACACCGGGGAGCTGTTTTTT	TRBJ2-2	TRBV28	few	.
CASSIGLAGPGTDTQYF	TGTGCCAGTAGTATTGGGCTAGCGGGACCAGGCACAGATACGCAGTATTTT	TRBJ2-3	TRBV19	few	TRBD2
CASSQGRARGGETQYF	TGCGCCAGCAGCCAAGGCCGGGCGCGGGGGGGTGAGACCCAGTACTTC	TRBJ2-5	TRBV4-3	.	TRBD2
CASSPREGNNEQFF	TGTGCCAGCTCACCTCGCGAGGGTAACAATGAGCAGTTCTTC	TRBJ2-1	TRBV18	many	.
CASSFPDRDGVNEQFF	TGTGCCAGCAGTTTCCCGGACAGGGATGGGGTGAATGAGCAGTTCTTC	TRBJ2-1	TRBV27	many	TRBD1
CASSLGRNEQYF	TGTGCCAGCAGTTTAGGGCGGAACGAGCAGTACTTC	TRBJ2-7	TRBV28	many	.
CAWSVGLANEQFF	TGTGCCTGGAGTGTAGGACTAGCGAACGAGCAGTTCTTC	TRBJ2-1	TRBV30	.	TRBD2
CASSLGTRGAYEQYF	TGTGCCAGCAGCCTTGGGACAAGGGGTGCGTACGAGCAGTACTTC	TRBJ2-7	TRBV7-8	.	.
CSARDTSLTTYEQYF	TGCAGTGCTAGAGATACCTCCCTAACTACCTACGAGCAGTACTTC	TRBJ2-7	TRBV20-1	many	.
CASSHAAHYNEQFF	TGTGCCAGCAGCCACGCCGCCCATTACAATGAGCAGTTCTTC	TRBJ2-1	TRBV3-1	.	.
CSAGGGRGADTQYF	TGCAGCGCGGGCGGCGGGAGAGGCGCAGATACGCAGTATTTT	TRBJ2-3	TRBV29-1	many	TRBD2
CASSYVPGSGKVYEQYF	TGTGCCAGCAGTTACGTACCGGGGAGCGGGAAAGTTTACGAGCAGTACTTC	TRBJ2-7	TRBV6-2/TRBV6-3	many	TRBD2
CASSLEGRGYTF	TGTGCCAGCAGTTTAGAGGGACGCGGCTACACCTTC	TRBJ1-2	TRBV12-3/TRBV12-4	many	.
CASTIRGNTDTQYF	TGTGCCAGCACCATACGTGGAAACACAGATACGCAGTATTTT	TRBJ2-3	TRBV28	.	.
CASSLETSGNEQFF	TGTGCCAGCAGTTTGGAGACTAGCGGCAATGAGCAGTTCTTC	TRBJ2-1	TRBV12-3/TRBV12-4	many	TRBD2
CASSSDRGEPQHF	TGTGCCAGCAGCTCGGACAGGGGCGAGCCCCAGCATTTT	TRBJ1-5	TRBV7-8	few	TRBD1
CASSIGLAGGLDTQYF	TGTGCCAGCAGTATAGGACTAGCGGGAGGGTTAGATACGCAGTATTTT	TRBJ2-3	TRBV28	.	TRBD2
CASSGGTPTYEQYF	TGTGCCAGTAGTGGGGGGACACCGACCTACGAGCAGTACTTC	TRBJ2-7	TRBV19	.	.
CASSPRSGRAGNEQFF	TGTGCCAGCAGCCCGCGGAGCGGGAGGGCCGGTAATGAGCAGTTCTTC	TRBJ2-1	TRBV28	.	TRBD2
CATSDWDRTEAFF	TGTGCCACCAGTGATTGGGACCGGACTGAAGCTTTCTTT	TRBJ1-1	TRBV24-1	.	.
CASSEYRNEQFF	TGTGCCAGCAGTGAATATCGTAATGAGCAGTTCTTC	TRBJ2-1	TRBV25-1	.	.
CASSLVGGSEYEQYF	TGCGCCAGCAGCTTGGTTGGAGGATCCGAATACGAGCAGTACTTC	TRBJ2-7	TRBV5-1	few	.
CASSEARTGSYEQYF	TGTGCCAGCAGTGAAGCGCGGACAGGCTCCTACGAGCAGTACTTC	TRBJ2-7	TRBV6-1	.	TRBD1
CASSLESVSTGYGYTF	TGTGCCAGCAGCTTAGAATCTGTGAGCACAGGCTATGGCTACACCTTC	TRBJ1-2	TRBV7-2	few	.
CASSFRRTGNEQYF	TGTGCCAGCAGCTTCCGACGGACTGGGAACGAGCAGTACTTC	TRBJ2-7	TRBV11-2	many	.
CSVEVAGSLYEQYF	TGCAGCGTTGAAGTGGCAGGGTCACTCTACGAGCAGTACTTC	TRBJ2-7	TRBV29-1	few	.
CASSPPGPNTGELFF	TGTGCCAGCAGCCCCCCAGGCCCGAACACCGGGGAGCTGTTTTTT	TRBJ2-2	TRBV7-3	few	.
CATSDSDRGISNQPQHF	TGTGCCACCAGTGATTCGGACAGGGGCATTAGCAATCAGCCCCAGCATTTT	TRBJ1-5	TRBV24-1	few	TRBD1
CASRTQEYYGYTF	TGTGCCAGCAGAACACAGGAGTACTATGGCTACACCTTC	TRBJ1-2	TRBV6-2/TRBV6-3	many	.
CASSYSVGTSGNEQFF	TGTGCCAGCAGTTACTCTGTTGGGACTAGCGGCAATGAGCAGTTCTTC	TRBJ2-1	TRBV6-2/TRBV6-3	many	TRBD2
CSVGSLAGGLNEQFF	TGCAGCGTTGGATCTCTAGCGGGAGGGCTAAATGAGCAGTTCTTC	TRBJ2-1	TRBV29-1	.	TRBD2
CAWSVLYTGELFF	TGTGCCTGGAGTGTACTTTATACCGGGGAGCTGTTTTTT	TRBJ2-2	TRBV30	.	.
CASSLTRQGARSDQPQHF	TGTGCCAGCAGTTTAACTAGACAGGGGGCCCGCAGCGATCAGCCCCAGCATTTT	TRBJ1-5	TRBV12-3/TRBV12-4	.	TRBD1
CASTRAGTGELFF	TGTGCCAGTACTCGTGCCGGCACCGGGGAGCTGTTTTTT	TRBJ2-2	TRBV19	.	.
CASKRIAGDFYGQYF	TGTGCCAGCAAACGAATAGCGGGAGACTTCTACGGGCAGTACTTC	TRBJ2-7	TRBV6-2/TRBV6-3	.	TRBD2